These 16 T cell receptor beta chains originate from one sample sequenced in a study of response to subunit inactivated influenza vaccine. TCRdb reanalysed the RT-PCR reads using MiXCR and keeps one entry per CDR3 protein. The sample gives 550,000 to 650,000 distinct CDR3 sequences, about an eighth of which show up once; 10% to 13% is in the top ten. The sequenced sample was PBMCs from blood, obtained on the day of vaccination. The receptors stem from a man aged 45-60 years who received an inactivated influenza vaccine.

This chain links TRBV7-9 with TRBJ2-3; the D call may be TRBD1 or TRBD2 (5 bases each). This CDR3 is 14 amino acids long. CDR1 is SEHNR and CDR2 is FQNEAQ in the germline V gene (reference sequence). The V and J ends lost 2 bases and 6 bases respectively, with 12 bases between them. CDR3 sequence (DNA): TGTGCCAGCAGCTTATCGGTGGGACGGGATACGCAGTATTTT. The encoded protein is CASSLSVGRDTQYF.

There are a few counts of this clonotype. The genes are TRBV6-5 and TRBJ2-7; TRBD2 might be the D (5 bases). The germline V and J ends were trimmed by 4 bases and 3 bases, with 16 bases remaining between them. The CDR3 has 15 amino acids. In germline, CDR1 is MNHEY, CDR2 SVGAGI. CDR3 bases: TGTGCCAGCAGTTTGGACCCTCAGAGGGTCTACGAGCAGTACTTC. Protein: CASSLDPQRVYEQYF.

This clonotype has more than one count but fewer than ten. This chain links TRBV2 with TRBJ1-1; D is possibly TRBD1 (6 bases). This CDR3 has 14 residues. The germline V gene encodes CDR1 SNHLY and CDR2 FYNNEI. The V end lost 9 bases, the J end lost 1 base, and 15 bases lay between the germline ends. The CDR3 loop reads CARRSGEQNTEAFF. Written as DNA, the CDR3 is TGTGCCAGGCGGTCAGGGGAGCAGAACACTGAAGCTTTCTTT.

This clonotype was observed a few times. V and J are TRBV20-1 and TRBJ2-1, with a tentative D call TRBD2 (5 bases). The CDR3 sequence is 13 residues long. Germline assignment: CDR1 DFQATT and CDR2 SNEGSKA (reference sequence). Trimming shortened V by 3 bases and J by 10 bases, and 16 bases separated the two germline ends. CDR3 amino acids: CSASEEVVREQFF. CDR3 in DNA: TGCAGTGCTAGTGAGGAGGTAGTCAGGGAGCAGTTCTTC.

The chain links TRBV7-9 to TRBJ2-7; 10 bases map to TRBD2. There are 14 residues in the CDR3. V shed 5 bases, J shed 5 bases, and the junction held 6 bases outside the gene matches. Germline CDR1 reads SEHNR; CDR2 reads FQNEAQ (reference sequence). The CDR3 bases are TGTGCCAGCAGCCTTAGCGGGAGGATAAACGAGCAGTACTTC. Translated: CASSLSGRINEQYF.

This clonotype occurred a few times. The rearrangement joins TRBV7-9 to TRBJ2-7; D remains unclear. The ends were cut back, 5 bases at V and 0 bases at J, with 20 bases in the middle. Germline loops: CDR1 SEHNR, CDR2 FQNEAQ (reference sequence). This CDR3 spans 17 amino acids. The CDR3 here is CASSPHFRQPDSYEQYF. The CDR3 DNA follows: TGTGCCAGCAGCCCTCATTTCCGCCAGCCAGACTCCTACGAGCAGTACTTC.

CDR3 loop: CSARDVRGLLPEQYF. In DNA, the CDR3 is TGCAGTGCTAGGGACGTCCGGGGACTGCTCCCCGAGCAGTACTTC. The rearrangement joins TRBV20-1 to TRBJ2-7, with D tentatively TRBD2 (6 bases). CDR1 and CDR2 (germline): DFQATT, SNEGSKA (reference sequence). The CDR3 runs to 15 residues. Trimming left V 3 bases short and J 6 bases short, with 21 bases between.

V usage is TRBV7-9 and J usage is TRBJ1-1, with D uncertain. CDR3 size: 12 residues. Per the germline V gene, CDR1 is SEHNR and CDR2 is FQNEAQ (reference sequence). The V end was cut by 1 base, the J end by 6 bases, with 6 bases between. The CDR3 DNA follows: TGTGCCAGCAGCTTAGTAGGGTCTGAAGCTTTCTTT. This encodes CASSLVGSEAFF.

This clonotype appeared a few times. The V call is TRBV5-1, the J call TRBJ2-1; 9 positions agree with TRBD2. Per germline, CDR1 SGHRS and CDR2 YFSETQ. V gave up 0 bases and J gave up 0 bases; unmatched junction bases: 4. This CDR3 contains 17 residues. CDR3 amino acids: CASSLEGSGSSYNEQFF. The CDR3 DNA reads TGCGCCAGCAGCTTGGAGGGTAGCGGGAGCTCCTACAATGAGCAGTTCTTC.

The V gene is TRBV15, the J gene TRBJ1-4; D is uncertain. Trimming removed 0 bases from V and 11 bases from J, with 10 bases in between. Germline CDR1 reads LNHNV; CDR2 reads YYDKDF (reference sequence). The CDR3 covers 13 residues. This CDR3 reads CATSRELNGKLFF. CDR3 coding DNA: TGTGCCACCAGCAGAGAGTTGAACGGGAAACTGTTTTTT.

The genes are TRBV4-3 and TRBJ2-7; TRBD2 matches 9 bases. From germline, CDR1 is LGHNA and CDR2 YSLEER. V shed 0 bases and J 7 bases; nucleotides not matched to a gene: 7. This CDR3 contains 15 residues. CDR3 loop: CASSQDRLAGREQYF. DNA of the CDR3: TGCGCCAGCAGCCAAGATAGGCTAGCGGGGCGGGAGCAGTACTTC.

This clonotype turned up a few times. The gene calls are TRBV5-1 and TRBJ1-1; 8 nucleotides match TRBD1. V lost 5 bases to trimming and J lost 1 base; unmatched junction nucleotides: 4. The CDR3 loop spans 14 amino acids. Germline lookup yields CDR1 SGHRS and CDR2 YFSETQ. CDR3 region: CASRQGAANTEAFF. CDR3 coding DNA: TGCGCCAGCAGGCAGGGGGCGGCGAACACTGAAGCTTTCTTT.

Worth noting for this clonotype: Mismatch with germline at one junction end may stem from a read error. V usage is TRBV19 and J usage is TRBJ2-7, with D possibly being TRBD2 (5 bases). In germline, CDR1 is LNHDA, CDR2 SQIVND (reference sequence). This CDR3 is built from 13 residues. CDR3 sequence (DNA): TGTGCCAGTAGCCCGGGCCCGACTACGAGCATGCACTTC. Its translation is CASSPGPTTSMHF. The full variable domain, its missing parts supplied by reference TRBV19 and TRBJ2-7, is DGGITQSPKYLFRKEGQNVTLSCEQNLNHDAMYWYRQDPGQGLRLIYYSQIVNDFQKGDIAEGYSVSREKKESFPLTVTSAQKNPTAFYLCASSPGPTTSMHFGPGTRLTVT.

There are many counts of this clonotype. CDR3 sequence reads: CSARGFDPTDTQYF. In nucleotides, the CDR3 is TGCAGTGCTAGAGGATTCGATCCCACAGATACGCAGTATTTT. This chain uses TRBV20-1 with TRBJ2-3; D gene ambiguous. Trimming took 1 base from V and 2 from J, leaving 10 bases between them. Germline V gene sequence: CDR1 DFQATT, CDR2 SNEGSKA (reference sequence). This CDR3 region has 14 residues.

This clonotype was picked up a small number of times. The V and J genes are TRBV19 and TRBJ1-1; 7 bases fit TRBD1. Germline trimming cut 4 bases from V and 4 bases from J; bases unmatched to any gene: 3. Looked up from germline, CDR1 is LNHDA and CDR2 is SQIVND (reference sequence). The CDR3 has 13 amino acids. The CDR3 loop reads CASSTTGITEAFF. The CDR3 DNA follows: TGTGCCAGTAGTACGACAGGGATCACTGAAGCTTTCTTT.

This clonotype has ten or more counts. The rearrangement joins TRBV12-3 or TRBV12-4 to TRBJ2-1; D uncertain. The germline V and J ends were trimmed by 2 bases and 5 bases, with 7 bases remaining between them. The CDR3 has 13 amino acids. CDR3 residues: CASSLIANNEQFF. CDR3 DNA sequence: TGTGCCAGCAGTTTAATAGCCAACAATGAGCAGTTCTTC.